This TCR beta chain was identified in a study of yellow fever vaccine responses in identical twins. Study-wide points: Twins showed a vaccine T cell response that reportedly seemed partly convergent, partly personalized.

About this clonotype itself: Its antigen is as yet unknown.

Per germline, CDR1 KGHSH and CDR2 LQKENI. Trimming cost V 1 base and J 1 base, with 13 bases left between them. The CDR3 consists of 16 residues. TCRdb reprocessed the RT-PCR reads with MiXCR, giving one entry per CDR3 protein. This table has more than 30,000 distinct CDR3 sequences, roughly 60% appearing once. Sequencing used T cells from blood (PBMCs), unsorted or a sorted subset (not recorded which), obtained before or after yellow fever vaccination (not recorded which). V gene TRBV18 combines with J gene TRBJ1-1, with unresolved D. The clonotype originates from a woman between 18 and 30 years old who received the yellow fever vaccine. CDR3 DNA: TGTGCCAGCTCACCACAAGGGAGGAATACGAACACTGAAGCTTTCTTT. Its protein is CASSPQGRNTNTEAFF.